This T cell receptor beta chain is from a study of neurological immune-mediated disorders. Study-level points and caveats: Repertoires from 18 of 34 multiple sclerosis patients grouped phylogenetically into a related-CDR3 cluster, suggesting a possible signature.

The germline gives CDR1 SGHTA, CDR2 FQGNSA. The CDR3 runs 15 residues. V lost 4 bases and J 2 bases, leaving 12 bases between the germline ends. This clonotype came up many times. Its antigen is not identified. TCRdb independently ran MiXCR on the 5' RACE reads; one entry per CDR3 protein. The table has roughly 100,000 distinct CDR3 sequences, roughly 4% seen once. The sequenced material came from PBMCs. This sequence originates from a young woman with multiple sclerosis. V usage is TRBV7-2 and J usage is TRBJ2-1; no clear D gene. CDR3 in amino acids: CASSYQPNAYNEQFF. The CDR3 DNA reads TGTGCCAGCAGCTATCAGCCAAACGCCTACAATGAGCAGTTCTTC.